The clone carrying this TCR beta chain appeared a few times. Its antigen is currently unknown. The data were taken from a study of T-cell reconstitution after alpha-beta-depleted transplantation in children. Study-wide results and limits: Alpha-beta T cells about two months after transplant reportedly derived from several hundred expanded graft clones. The origin of high day-60 TCRbeta diversity in some patients lay in surviving recipient T cells and thymic progenitors. At one year after transplant, newly produced T cells mostly accounted for T-cell counts and diversity.

The CDR3 runs to 15 residues. V shed 0 bases, J shed 7 bases, and the junction held 9 bases outside the gene matches. Germline CDR1 and CDR2: DFQATT and SNEGSKA (reference sequence). Unique molecular identifiers were incorporated during preparation of the TCRbeta library. TCRdb reanalysed the PCR reads using MiXCR and keeps one entry per CDR3 protein. The sample yields 600,000 to 700,000 distinct CDR3 sequences, roughly 14% seen once. This TCR was recovered from a girl aged 2-15 years with congenital amegakaryocytic thrombocytopenia, due to receive a stem cell transplant. This specimen was PBMCs, taken before TCRalphabeta/CD19-depleted stem cell transplant. The V call is TRBV20-1, the J call TRBJ2-4; TRBD1 matches 7 bases. Here the CDR3 reads CSARDVRDRDNIQYF. For the CDR3, the DNA is TGCAGTGCTAGAGACGTCCGGGACAGAGATAACATTCAGTACTTC.